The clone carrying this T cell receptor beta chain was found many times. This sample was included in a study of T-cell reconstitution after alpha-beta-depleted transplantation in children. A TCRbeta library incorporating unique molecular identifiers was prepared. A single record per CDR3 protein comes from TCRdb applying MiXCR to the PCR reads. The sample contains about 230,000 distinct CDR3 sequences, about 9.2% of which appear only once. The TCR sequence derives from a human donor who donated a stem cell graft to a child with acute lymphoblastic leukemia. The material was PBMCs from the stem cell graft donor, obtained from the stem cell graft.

CDR3 sequence reads: CASNRGWSTDTQYF. CDR3 in DNA: TGTGCCAGCAACAGGGGATGGAGCACAGATACGCAGTATTTT. The J gene is TRBJ2-3, the V gene TRBV6-1, with 7 bases identical to TRBD1. Looked up from germline, CDR1 is MNHNS and CDR2 is SASEGT. V shed 7 bases and J 0 bases; nucleotides not matched to a gene: 4. The CDR3 loop spans 14 amino acids.